This TCR beta chain was recovered during a study of blood T cells in healthy people across ages. PCR was performed a second time for about 6 to 12 cycles using a sample-barcoded 5' primer and a J-beta primer mix. MiXCR, run by TCRdb on the 5' RACE reads, gives a single entry per CDR3 protein. The sample comprises about 800,000 distinct CDR3 sequences, approximately 25% of which are singletons, and roughly 3.5% rests with the top ten. These same data were also listed under a study on T cells of mothers and their children.

The sequencing sample was made of blood. This sequence was found in a boy aged 10-17 years in good health.

CDR3 coding DNA: TGTGCCAGCAGTCCCCTCGGGGAAGGGAACACTGAAGCTTTCTTT. This codes for CASSPLGEGNTEAFF. The rearrangement joins TRBV28 to TRBJ1-1; D unresolved. CDR1 MDHEN and CDR2 SYDVKM come from the germline V gene. CDR3 length: 15 residues. Trimming removed 5 bases from V and 1 base from J, with 14 bases in between.